The next 4 T cell receptor beta chains were all read from a single sample in a study of blood T cell repertoires in COVID-19. TCRdb keeps only in-frame clones here, not all; method: immunoSEQ multiplex PCR. The sample consists of about 210,000 clones, about 91% of them appearing once. Sequencing was carried out using PBMCs or T cells enriched from blood (not recorded which). These receptors all come from a woman aged 40 to 50 with acute COVID-19.

This rearrangement joins TRBV12-3 or TRBV12-4 to TRBJ1-2, with a weak D call TRBD1 (5 bases). The V and J ends lost 5 bases and 4 bases respectively, with 8 bases between them. The CDR3 has 12 amino acids. Here the CDR3 reads CASSPDSYGYTF. The CDR3 DNA reads TGTGCCAGCAGTCCAGACAGCTATGGCTACACCTTC.

CDR3 nucleotide sequence: TGTGCCAGCAGCCGGTTGGATGAGCAGTTCTTC. Translating gives CASSRLDEQFF. The chain has TRBV27 and TRBJ2-1, with D unclear. CDR1 and CDR2 (germline): MNHEY, SMNVEV (reference sequence). The CDR3 has 11 amino acids. V lost 6 bases and J 8 bases, leaving 8 bases between the germline ends.

V gene TRBV6-5 combines with J gene TRBJ1-2; D perhaps matches TRBD1 (6 bases). V lost 0 bases, J lost 7 bases, and 15 bases lay in between. This CDR3 comprises 15 residues. The germline CDR1 and CDR2 sequences are MNHEY and SVGAGI. The CDR3 DNA reads as TGTGCCAGCAGTTACTCTGAGGGGCAGGGGACTGGCTACACCTTC. It yields the protein CASSYSEGQGTGYTF.

The V call is TRBV9, the J call TRBJ1-3; the D is unclear. CDR1 is SGDLS and CDR2 is YYNGEE in the germline V gene. This CDR3 comprises 15 residues. V was trimmed by 1 base and J by 2 bases, leaving 10 bases between them. The CDR3, as DNA: TGTGCCAGCAGCGTAAGGCAGGTTCCTGGAAACACCATATATTTT. Protein sequence: CASSVRQVPGNTIYF.